This T cell receptor beta chain appears in the sequencing data of a study of T-cell memory formation after mild COVID-19. Study overall: Clusters were largely donor specific.

The trim removed 4 bases at V and 7 bases at J, leaving 6 bases unmatched. The CDR3 covers 13 residues. Germline V gene data show CDR1 as DFQATT and CDR2 as SNEGSKA (reference sequence). Study outcomes and limitations: Day 37-peaking second-wave clones had unconfirmed SARS-CoV-2 specificity. That cross-reactive memory joined was suggested by some responding clones appearing in pre-infection memory.

Constant-segment primers served in 5'RACE that generated TCR alpha and TCR beta cDNA libraries bearing sample barcodes and UMIs. TCRdb passed the 5' RACE reads through MiXCR, listing each CDR3 protein once. The sample has roughly 300,000 distinct CDR3 sequences, around 15% seen once. This clonotype turned up a few times. Its matching antigen is unknown. Sample: PBMCs or a T cell subset sorted from them (not recorded which). This clonotype was obtained from a man between 18 and 29 years old who had mild COVID-19 (a few samples of this study predate the infection). Cell type and time point are not known. The rearrangement links TRBV20-1 to TRBJ2-1; 8 bases map to TRBD2. The CDR3 sequence: CSATPPGGNEQFF. In nucleotides, the CDR3 is TGCAGTGCTACCCCTCCGGGGGGGAATGAGCAGTTCTTC.